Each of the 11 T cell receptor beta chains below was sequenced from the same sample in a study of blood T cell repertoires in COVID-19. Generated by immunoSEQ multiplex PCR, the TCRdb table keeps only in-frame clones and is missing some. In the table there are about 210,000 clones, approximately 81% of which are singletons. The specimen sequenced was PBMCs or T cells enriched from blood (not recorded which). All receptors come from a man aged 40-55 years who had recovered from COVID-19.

CDR3 protein: CASSEMGRVRYEQYF. CDR3 sequence (DNA): TGTGCCAGCAGTGAAATGGGCAGGGTGCGGTACGAGCAGTACTTC. This chain joins TRBV6-1 and TRBJ2-7; a possible D gene is TRBD1 (5 bases). The V end lost 2 bases, the J end lost 4 bases, and 15 bases lay between the germline ends. Germline CDR1 and CDR2: MNHNS and SASEGT. This CDR3 contains 15 residues.

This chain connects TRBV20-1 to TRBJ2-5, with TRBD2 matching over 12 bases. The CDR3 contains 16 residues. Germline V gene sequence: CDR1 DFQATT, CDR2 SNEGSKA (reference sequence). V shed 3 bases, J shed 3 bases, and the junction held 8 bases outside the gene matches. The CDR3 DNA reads TGCAGTGCTAGTAGGCTAGCGGGAGGGCCTAAAGAGACCCAGTACTTC. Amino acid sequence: CSASRLAGGPKETQYF.

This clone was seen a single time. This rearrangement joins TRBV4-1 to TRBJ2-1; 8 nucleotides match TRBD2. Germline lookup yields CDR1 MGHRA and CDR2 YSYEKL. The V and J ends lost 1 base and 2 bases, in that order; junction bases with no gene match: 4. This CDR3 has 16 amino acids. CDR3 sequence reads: CASSQVSGMTYNEQFF. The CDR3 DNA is TGCGCCAGCAGCCAAGTTAGCGGGATGACCTACAATGAGCAGTTCTTC.

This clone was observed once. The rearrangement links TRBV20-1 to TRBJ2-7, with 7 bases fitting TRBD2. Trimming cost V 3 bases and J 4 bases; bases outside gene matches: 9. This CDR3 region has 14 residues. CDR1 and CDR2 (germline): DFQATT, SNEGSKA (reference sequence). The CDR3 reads CSASYGLEHYEQYF. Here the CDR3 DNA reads TGCAGTGCTAGTTACGGACTAGAGCATTACGAGCAGTACTTC.

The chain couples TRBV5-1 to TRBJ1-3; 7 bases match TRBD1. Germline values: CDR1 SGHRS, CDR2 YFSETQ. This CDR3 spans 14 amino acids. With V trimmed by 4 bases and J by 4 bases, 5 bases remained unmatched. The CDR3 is CASSLGTEGNTIYF. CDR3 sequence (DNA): TGCGCCAGCAGCCTTGGGACAGAAGGAAACACCATATATTTT.

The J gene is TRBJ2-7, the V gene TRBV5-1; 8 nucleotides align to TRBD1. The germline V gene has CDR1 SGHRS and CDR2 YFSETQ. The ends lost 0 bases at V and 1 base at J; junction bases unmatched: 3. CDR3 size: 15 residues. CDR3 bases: TGCGCCAGCAGCTTGGGGACAGGGCAATCCTACGAGCAGTACTTC. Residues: CASSLGTGQSYEQYF.

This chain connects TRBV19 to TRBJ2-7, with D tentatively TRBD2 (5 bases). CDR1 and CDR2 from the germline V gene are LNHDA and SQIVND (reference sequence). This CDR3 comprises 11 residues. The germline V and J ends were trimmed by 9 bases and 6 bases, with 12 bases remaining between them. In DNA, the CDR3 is TGTGCCAGCGGTAGAGGGAGCGAGCAGTACTTC. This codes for CASGRGSEQYF.

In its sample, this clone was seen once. CDR3 residues: CSVENLQGSRGETQYF. CDR3 nucleotide sequence: TGCAGCGTTGAAAACCTACAGGGTTCAAGAGGAGAGACCCAGTACTTC. The chain links TRBV29-1 to TRBJ2-5; D possibly corresponds to TRBD1 (6 bases). Between the trimmed V and J ends, which lost 2 bases and 4 bases, there was a span of 20 bases. Germline CDR1 SQVTM, CDR2 ANQGSEA. The CDR3 covers 16 residues.

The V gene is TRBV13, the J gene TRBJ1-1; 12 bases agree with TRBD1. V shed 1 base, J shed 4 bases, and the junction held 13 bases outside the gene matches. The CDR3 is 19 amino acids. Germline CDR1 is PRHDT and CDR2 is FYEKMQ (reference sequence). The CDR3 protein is CASSLVTDRDRGPGTEAFF. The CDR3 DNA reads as TGTGCCAGCAGCTTAGTAACAGACCGGGACAGGGGGCCTGGCACTGAAGCTTTCTTT.

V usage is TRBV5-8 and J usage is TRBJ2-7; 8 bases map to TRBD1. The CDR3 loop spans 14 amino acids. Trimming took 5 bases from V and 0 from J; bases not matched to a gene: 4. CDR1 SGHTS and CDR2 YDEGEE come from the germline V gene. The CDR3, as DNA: TGTGCCAGCAGACGGACAGGGAGCTCCTACGAGCAGTACTTC. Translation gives CASRRTGSSYEQYF.

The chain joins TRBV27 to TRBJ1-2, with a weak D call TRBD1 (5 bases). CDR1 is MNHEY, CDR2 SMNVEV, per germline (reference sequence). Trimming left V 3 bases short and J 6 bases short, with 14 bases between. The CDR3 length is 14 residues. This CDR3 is CASSLGHRTNGYTF. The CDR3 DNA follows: TGTGCCAGCAGTTTGGGGCACAGGACCAATGGCTACACCTTC.